The rows below give T cell receptor beta chains drawn from one sample of a study of T cells after yellow fever vaccination. TCRdb independently ran MiXCR on the 5' RACE reads; one entry per CDR3 protein. The data contain about 170,000 distinct CDR3 sequences, 11% of them singletons. This specimen was CD8+ T cells sorted from PBMCs, taken 15 days after the yellow fever booster vaccination. These receptors came from a man aged 18 to 29 who received the YFV17D yellow fever vaccine. Both conserved end residues are part of each CDR3.

v_call	j_call	cdr3_aa
TRBV7-9	TRBJ2-3	CASSAVNTDTQYF
TRBV27	TRBJ1-3	CASSESFGNTIYF
TRBV21-1	TRBJ1-6	CASSKGGTADSPLHF
TRBV7-9	TRBJ1-2	CASSLAVGYGYTF
TRBV5-1	TRBJ2-5	CASSLGLAGASQETQYF
TRBV27	TRBJ1-1	CASSLHRGERVTEAFF
TRBV4-1	TRBJ1-5	CASSLRQGGVQPQHF
TRBV3-1	TRBJ1-6	CAIGGNSPLHF
TRBV4-2	TRBJ2-2	CASSQRQEGSGELFF
TRBV7-9	TRBJ2-1	CASTPRRANEQFF
TRBV7-2	TRBJ1-1	CASSPDGIQGRTEAFF
TRBV19	TRBJ2-1	CASRTGTSGVSSYNEQFF
TRBV5-4	TRBJ2-1	CASSFGPGVNEQFF
TRBV4-1	TRBJ2-3	CASSQVGDFTDTQYF
TRBV5-1	TRBJ2-7	CASMRTVSSYEQYF
TRBV6-5	TRBJ2-7	CASSYKNSYEQYF
TRBV6-2/TRBV6-3	TRBJ2-7	CASGETVSTYEQYF
TRBV7-9	TRBJ2-5	CASSERDFQETQYF
TRBV10-3	TRBJ2-2	CAISVATDSNTGELFF
TRBV4-1	TRBJ1-4	CASREGFSEKLFF
TRBV4-3	TRBJ2-1	CASSRGRGGAYNEQFF
TRBV10-3	TRBJ2-1	CAISEGGSYNEQFF
TRBV12-3/TRBV12-4	TRBJ2-3	CASHRNRGGTDTQYF
TRBV11-2	TRBJ2-7	CASSLVGTGVTYEQYF
TRBV9	TRBJ2-1	CASSHNRGGYNEQFF
TRBV6-5	TRBJ2-7	CASGNLGLYYEQYF
TRBV4-1	TRBJ2-7	CASSLPGLSYEQYF
TRBV7-6	TRBJ2-1	CASSHLGASGANEQFF
TRBV27	TRBJ2-1	CASSLIGTGYNEQFF
TRBV4-2	TRBJ2-7	CASSQRSGTTSYEQYF
TRBV4-3	TRBJ2-4	CASSQTSQGYGAKNIQYF
TRBV7-3	TRBJ2-3	CASSFGRDSTDTQYF
TRBV7-9	TRBJ1-5	CASSPDSHQPQHF
TRBV6-2/TRBV6-3	TRBJ2-7	CASSYPRTGLHEQYF
TRBV2	TRBJ2-4	CASSEGMGLTQNIQYF
TRBV7-9	TRBJ1-2	CASTTTTNYGYTF
TRBV7-3	TRBJ2-3	CASSPPGTDTQYF
TRBV27	TRBJ1-1	CASKFGLGITEAFF
TRBV29-1	TRBJ2-3	CSVDRGRRTDTQYF
TRBV4-3	TRBJ1-3	CASSHLTKDLDVGNGNTIYF
TRBV4-1	TRBJ1-4	CASSQKDRAKEKLFF
TRBV4-2	TRBJ2-3	CASSQDGGGGADTQYF
TRBV12-3/TRBV12-4	TRBJ2-3	CASSQSADTQYF
TRBV6-1	TRBJ1-1	CASSGGGLNTEAFF
TRBV11-2	TRBJ1-1	CASSLYRGWDTEAFF
TRBV18	TRBJ2-7	CASSPPDREFSYEQYF
TRBV4-1	TRBJ1-2	CASGAGHNYGYTF
TRBV4-3	TRBJ1-1	CASSQDRGWGFDTEAFF
TRBV20-1	TRBJ2-3	CSARGGSGGPTGTDTQYF
TRBV27	TRBJ2-1	CASSFADRLGDEQFF
TRBV7-3	TRBJ2-1	CASSLMRGALNEQFF